Detailed here is one T cell receptor (beta chain). Ten or more counts support this clonotype. The specificity of this receptor is unknown. The input lacks base qualities; no much larger clone sits a single base away. The TCR beta CDR3 regions were amplified from the RNA transcripts. A first-round RT-PCR of the TCR CDR3 used the HTBI primer set with the Qiagen OneStep RT-PCR kit. The libraries were constructed in a second round of multiplex PCR and then size-selected and purified. The libraries were sequenced on an Illumina HiSeq2000 using paired-end 100 bp reads. The authors' analysis ran thus. SOAPnuke was used to process the raw data, removing reads that contained adapters or uncalled bases, had a mean Phred below 15, or lacked an exact match to the constant primer or identifier. High-quality paired reads were merged using COPE v1.2.5, and each unique nucleotide sequence was defined as a clonotype. MiTCR v1.1 was used to align the clonotypes against IMGT TRBV, TRBD and TRBJ reference segments. The analysis included only V-J combinations with a frequency above 0.0001, which together covered roughly 99% of the repertoires. The TCS score was defined as the ratio of F50 (clonal expansion) to E x V (chaos), calculated using BLOSUM62-based TCRdist between CDR3 peptides within each V-J. Welch's t-statistics and random forest reduced several hundred V-J features to fewer than 15, which were used in a naive Bayes classifier (R e1071). TCRdb passed the public sequencing reads through fastp at Q25 and MiXCR, retaining productive beta sequences. Under each unique CDR3 protein, matching rows form one entry showing the most common genes and DNA. TCRdb, not the authors, supplied the V and J calls. The sample yields about 600,000 distinct CDR3 sequences; 13% to 15% were counted once. The biggest ten clones account for roughly 7% of the sample.

V is pared back by 6 bases and J by 3 bases, with 9 bases lying between the germline termini. CDR1 KGHSH and CDR2 LQKENI are derived from the germline V gene. The CDR3 goes from the cysteine to the phenylalanine over 12 residues. Of all the DNA, just the CDR3 is kept, 36 bases in frame from base 1. The sample comes from a study of T cells in Graves' hyperthyroidism and ophthalmopathy (dated by TCRdb to between 2018 and 2021). In terms of the full investigation: Peripheral blood was sampled at the time of initial diagnosis, prior to any treatment. To identify TCR V-J signatures that set the groups apart, the researchers used a discovery cohort of 90 to 100 patients, made up of 43 with Graves' ophthalmopathy and 57 with stable Graves' hyperthyroidism. Prospective prediction of ophthalmopathy was tested in an independent validation cohort of fewer than 20 hyperthyroidism patients and approximately 17 patients who later progressed to ophthalmopathy. The roughly 99 discovery patients were divided at random into training and test sets in a 7:3 ratio. In six Graves' hyperthyroidism patients, the study also compared T-cell repertoires from thyroid tissue with T-cell repertoires from blood. Once sampling was done, hyperthyroidism patients were given methimazole at a starting dose of 30 mg daily, whereas ophthalmopathy patients were given high-dose intravenous methylprednisolone. The paper describes TCR Vbeta CDR3 sequencing of 120 to 150 peripheral blood samples, made up of around 41 ophthalmopathy patients, approximately 76 hyperthyroidism patients and 17 progressor patients.

Ophthalmopathy patients had moderately to severely active disease, with a Clinical Activity Score of 3 or more, a NOSPECS grade of 4 or more, and a disease duration of less than 3 months. Patients with uncontrolled infections, other autoimmune diseases, pregnancy or lactation were excluded. Diagnoses were based on clinical symptoms, serum thyroxine and TRAb, thyroid ultrasound and orbital computed tomography. PBMCs were isolated from about 9.1 ml of fresh peripheral blood by Ficoll-Paque density gradient centrifugation. Total RNA was extracted using Trizol reagent, and RNA quality was assessed on an Agilent 2100 Bioanalyzer. Results and caveats for the whole study, not just this receptor: Ophthalmopathy was separated from stable hyperthyroidism by a 13 V-J signature model, with around 88% sensitivity and approximately 81% specificity obtained in cross-validation and 80%/75% obtained in testing. In validation, the model predicted progression to ophthalmopathy with around 71% sensitivity and over 72% specificity, a median of about six months before onset. Most expanded thyroid clonotypes (frequency above 0.001) were also detected in blood, a finding suggesting that blood repertoires may reflect thyroid immune responses. No statistical method was used to set the sample size in advance, and investigators knew the group allocation.

The receptor was derived from a woman under 30 with Graves' ophthalmopathy. Specimen: blood. The chain is made from TRBV18 and TRBJ2-7, with the D gene call left open. The CDR3: CASSRNNYEQYF. The sequence in DNA is TGTGCCAGCTCCAGGAACAACTACGAGCAGTACTTC.